Listed here are 21 T cell receptor beta chains from one sample, sequenced in a study of shared clonotypes between healthy human individuals. Clones were read by immunoSEQ multiplex PCR, and TCRdb kept only the in-frame ones, dropping some. The sample holds 450,000 to 600,000 clones, 75% to 85% seen once. The sample taken for sequencing was PBMCs. These receptors were taken from a woman aged 40 to 50 in good health. Some clones in this sample may be carry-over from other donors' samples.

This chain joins TRBV10-3 and TRBJ2-7; TRBD1 agrees at 7 bases. V shed 7 bases, J shed 2 bases, and the junction held 8 bases outside the gene matches. CDR3 length equals 14 residues. In germline, CDR1 is ENHRY, CDR2 SYGVKD. As DNA, the CDR3 is TGTGCCATCACGAGCACAGGGACAGCCTACGAGCAGTACTTC. Its translation: CAITSTGTAYEQYF.

The rearrangement links TRBV7-2 to TRBJ1-1, with 7 bases matching TRBD1. V gave up 5 bases and J gave up 12 bases; unmatched junction bases: 9. The CDR3 consists of 12 residues. Germline CDR1 is SGHTA and CDR2 is FQGNSA. For the CDR3, the DNA is TGTGCCAGCAGCCTGAACAGGGGCCCGACTTTCTTT. Amino acid sequence: CASSLNRGPTFF.

V and J are TRBV11-2 and TRBJ2-7; D gene ambiguous. The germline V gene has CDR1 SGHAT and CDR2 FQNNGV. Trimming removed 5 bases at V and 0 bases at J, with 11 bases between. The CDR3 spans 14 residues. The DNA of the CDR3 is TGTGCCAGCAGCCCGGACCCGAGCTCCTACGAGCAGTACTTC. Its protein product is CASSPDPSSYEQYF.

V gene TRBV19 combines with J gene TRBJ1-4; D ambiguous. CDR1 is LNHDA, CDR2 SQIVND, per germline (reference sequence). Trimming stripped 5 bases from V and 8 bases from J, with 18 bases between. The CDR3 covers 15 residues. CDR3 amino acids: CASSAQTLLSEKLFF. In DNA form, the CDR3 reads TGTGCCAGTAGTGCACAGACCCTCCTGAGCGAAAAACTGTTTTTT.

The chain recombines TRBV7-2 with TRBJ1-1, with D unresolved. The CDR3 sequence is 14 residues long. The germline V gene has CDR1 SGHTA and CDR2 FQGNSA. The V end lost 5 bases, the J end lost 5 bases, and 15 bases lay between the germline ends. DNA of the CDR3: TGTGCCAGCAGCCGGCGGGGTGAGAGGACTGAAGCTTTCTTT. It is translated as CASSRRGERTEAFF.

This clone was seen only a few times. The gene calls are TRBV7-2 and TRBJ2-1, with a possible D match to TRBD2 (5 bases). The CDR3 is 15 residues long. Germline CDR1 and CDR2: SGHTA and FQGNSA. The V and J ends lost 0 bases and 15 bases respectively, with 21 bases between them. CDR3 residues: CASSLALGSAKTGFF. The CDR3 region has the DNA TGTGCCAGCAGCTTAGCGCTGGGTAGCGCCAAAACTGGGTTCTTC.

This clone came up a few times. J is TRBJ2-3 and V is TRBV15; D may be TRBD1 (6 bases). CDR1 LNHNV and CDR2 YYDKDF come from the germline V gene (reference sequence). This CDR3 has 16 residues. Trimming took 8 bases from V and 1 from J, leaving 19 bases between them. This CDR3 reads CATSPGRGRGTDTQYF. Here the CDR3 DNA reads TGTGCCACCTCCCCGGGCAGGGGTAGGGGCACAGATACGCAGTATTTT.

In this sample, this clone turned up a few times. The chain uses TRBV4-1 and TRBJ1-5, with D perhaps TRBD1 (5 bases). V lost 5 bases, J lost 4 bases, and 12 bases lay in between. CDR1 and CDR2 (germline): MGHRA, YSYEKL. CDR3 length: 14 residues. The CDR3 region has the DNA TGCGCCAGCAGCAGGCCCGGGACGAATCAGCCCCAGCATTTT. Translation gives CASSRPGTNQPQHF.

The genes are TRBV5-6 and TRBJ2-5; TRBD2 matches 10 bases. The CDR3 is made up of 15 amino acids. Per the germline V gene, CDR1 is SGHDT and CDR2 is YYEEEE. The ends lost 4 bases at V and 3 bases at J; junction bases unmatched: 6. Here the CDR3 DNA reads TGTGCCAGCAGCGCCCTAGCGGGAGTCGAAGAGACCCAGTACTTC. Translated, it gives CASSALAGVEETQYF.

The chain recombines TRBV11-3 with TRBJ2-3, with D perhaps TRBD1 (5 bases). This CDR3 has 16 amino acids. Trimming removed 6 bases from V and 4 bases from J, with 20 bases in between. Looked up from germline, CDR1 is SGHNT and CDR2 is YENEEA. CDR3 DNA sequence: TGTGCCAGCAGTCGGAGTAGGGCAGGGTTCCCAGATACGCAGTATTTT. Translating gives CASSRSRAGFPDTQYF.

The rearrangement links TRBV5-1 to TRBJ2-7, with TRBD2 matching over 11 bases. V was pared by 2 bases and J by 6 bases, with 4 bases of the junction left unmatched. CDR1 is SGHRS and CDR2 is YFSETQ in the germline V gene. The CDR3 has 14 amino acids. The CDR3: CASSFGTSGPEQYF. The CDR3 nucleotides read TGCGCCAGCAGCTTCGGGACTAGCGGTCCCGAGCAGTACTTC.

This rearrangement joins TRBV27 to TRBJ2-3; D not certain. V was clipped by 5 bases and J by 0 bases, with 15 bases between them. Germline CDR1 and CDR2: MNHEY and SMNVEV (reference sequence). CDR3 length: 16 amino acids. CDR3 nucleotides: TGTGCCAGCAGTCCCCCTCCCCAAACTAGCACAGATACGCAGTATTTT. This codes for CASSPPPQTSTDTQYF.

The CDR3 coding sequence is TGTGCCATCAGTGAGCGGGGTCCGGGGACCCAGTACTTC. Residues: CAISERGPGTQYF. This sequence joins TRBV10-3 and TRBJ2-5; possible D gene TRBD2, 5 bases. The CDR3 spans 13 residues. V gave up 2 bases and J gave up 7 bases, with 11 bases separating them. CDR1 is ENHRY, CDR2 SYGVKD, per germline.

The chain links TRBV10-2 to TRBJ2-6; tentative D call: TRBD2 (5 bases). Germline V gene lookup returns CDR1 WSHSY and CDR2 SAAADI. V lost 7 bases and J 0 bases, leaving 16 bases between the germline ends. CDR3 size: 17 residues. CDR3 nucleotides: TGCGCCAGCACCGATCGGGGAGCTAGCTCTGGGGCCAACGTCCTGACTTTC. Translating it yields CASTDRGASSGANVLTF.

The chain is built from TRBV10-3 and TRBJ1-3; no definite D call. The CDR3 length is 17 residues. CDR1 ENHRY and CDR2 SYGVKD come from the germline V gene. Between the trimmed V and J ends, which lost 3 bases and 0 bases, there was a span of 15 bases. The DNA of the CDR3 is TGTGCCATCAGTGACCCCGGACTTACGAGCTCTGGAAACACCATATATTTT. Translating gives CAISDPGLTSSGNTIYF.

The V call is TRBV7-2, the J call TRBJ1-2; D perhaps matches TRBD1 (5 bases). The germline V gene has CDR1 SGHTA and CDR2 FQGNSA. V was clipped by 3 bases and J by 4 bases, with 12 bases between them. This CDR3 region has 14 residues. The CDR3 spells CASSFSQGGYGYTF. The CDR3 nucleotides are TGTGCCAGCAGCTTTAGCCAGGGTGGCTATGGCTACACCTTC.

The chain uses TRBV7-2 and TRBJ1-3; D possibly corresponds to TRBD1 (5 bases). V was cut by 0 bases and J by 0 bases, with 9 bases left in between. The CDR3 extends over 16 amino acids. CDR1 and CDR2 from the germline V gene are SGHTA and FQGNSA. CDR3 nucleotides: TGTGCCAGCAGCTTAGCGCGACAGAACTCTGGAAACACCATATATTTT. It is translated as CASSLARQNSGNTIYF.

This CDR3 reads CASSQVGGPLEQYF. CDR3 in DNA: TGTGCCAGCAGCCAAGTGGGGGGACCTCTTGAGCAGTACTTC. V and J are TRBV7-2 and TRBJ2-7; TRBD2 is a possible D gene (6 bases). Germline CDR1 is SGHTA and CDR2 is FQGNSA. V was clipped by 5 bases and J by 7 bases, with 18 bases between them. The CDR3 is made up of 14 amino acids.

This clone was seen a single time. The chain has TRBV6-5 and TRBJ2-3; a possible D gene is TRBD2 (6 bases). V lost 6 bases, J lost 1 base, and 11 bases lay in between. Per the germline V gene, CDR1 is MNHEY and CDR2 is SVGAGI. The CDR3 totals 14 residues. For the CDR3, the DNA is TGTGCCAGCAGGGACTACCGAGGCACAGATACGCAGTATTTT. Translated: CASRDYRGTDTQYF.

The chain recombines TRBV6-5 with TRBJ2-7; D ambiguous. CDR1 and CDR2 from the germline V gene are MNHEY and SVGAGI. The CDR3 spans 14 residues. Trimming removed 4 bases from V and 3 bases from J, with 13 bases in between. Here the CDR3 DNA reads TGTGCCAGCAGTTCCCGCAGTAAAATCTACGAGCAGTACTTC. Translating it yields CASSSRSKIYEQYF.

The chain links TRBV9 to TRBJ2-1; 14 nucleotides align to TRBD2. With V trimmed by 4 bases and J by 8 bases, 5 bases remained unmatched. Germline CDR1 is SGDLS and CDR2 is YYNGEE. The CDR3 is 15 residues long. CDR3 in amino acids: CASSPTSGRADEQFF. CDR3 coding DNA: TGTGCCAGCAGCCCGACTAGCGGGAGGGCTGATGAGCAGTTCTTC.